These 13 T cell receptor beta chains originate from one sample sequenced in a study of identical twins. A single record per CDR3 protein comes from TCRdb applying MiXCR to the 5' RACE reads. The sample carries hundreds of thousands of distinct CDR3 sequences, about 8% recorded once. The sample was also linked to a second study, of yellow fever vaccine responses in identical twins.

Sequencing input: memory (CD45RO+) T cells sorted from blood. The receptors were sampled from a woman aged 18-29 years in good health.

The V and J genes are TRBV7-6 and TRBJ1-5, with a weak D call TRBD1 (6 bases). The CDR3 contains 16 residues. Germline CDR1 and CDR2: SGHVS and FNYEAQ. V shed 0 bases and J shed 6 bases, with 15 bases lying between them. CDR3 DNA sequence: TGTGCCAGCAGCTTAGCGTTGGGGGGGGGCGGTCAGCCCCAGCATTTT. Protein sequence: CASSLALGGGGQPQHF.

This clonotype occurred many times. The chain carries TRBV29-1 and TRBJ1-1; D not certain. Looked up from germline, CDR1 is SQVTM and CDR2 is ANQGSEA. The V end lost 4 bases, the J end lost 3 bases, and 9 bases lay between the germline ends. The CDR3 is 12 amino acids. The CDR3 spells CSVVDVDTEAFF. The CDR3 nucleotides read TGCAGCGTTGTAGACGTGGACACTGAAGCTTTCTTT.

This clonotype was counted at least ten times. This chain uses TRBV7-9 with TRBJ2-1; possible D gene TRBD2, 6 bases. The CDR3 has 16 amino acids. The germline V gene has CDR1 SEHNR and CDR2 FQNEAQ (reference sequence). Trimming removed 2 bases from V and 2 bases from J, with 13 bases in between. This chain's CDR3 is CASSLLAGSAYNEQFF. DNA of the CDR3: TGTGCCAGCAGCTTATTGGCCGGGAGTGCCTACAATGAGCAGTTCTTC.

Many counts were recorded for this clonotype. The chain couples TRBV11-3 to TRBJ1-2; D unresolved. Deletions cut 8 bases from V and 0 bases from J, with 10 bases between. The CDR3 loop spans 13 amino acids. The germline V gene encodes CDR1 SGHNT and CDR2 YENEEA. CDR3: CASGSGANYGYTF. CDR3 nucleotide sequence: TGTGCCAGCGGTAGTGGGGCTAACTATGGCTACACCTTC.

This clonotype occurred many times. V gene TRBV7-8 combines with J gene TRBJ2-7; a weak D match, TRBD1 (7 bases). V was cut by 5 bases and J by 4 bases, with 12 bases left in between. Germline loops: CDR1 SGHVS, CDR2 FQNEAQ. The CDR3 spans 13 residues. The CDR3 DNA reads TGTGCCAGCAGCCTACAGGGGACTTACGAGCAGTACTTC. Translated: CASSLQGTYEQYF.

In its sample, this clonotype was seen many times. The chain recombines TRBV5-1 with TRBJ2-5; D is perhaps TRBD1 (6 bases). The CDR3 consists of 16 residues. Germline values: CDR1 SGHRS, CDR2 YFSETQ. Between the trimmed V and J ends, which lost 0 bases and 2 bases, there was a span of 14 bases. CDR3 in DNA: TGCGCCAGCAGCTTGGCCCTACAGGGTAGTCAAGAGACCCAGTACTTC. Protein product: CASSLALQGSQETQYF.

The table lists this clonotype with many counts. This sequence joins TRBV6-2 or TRBV6-3 and TRBJ2-7; 13 bases align to TRBD2. The junction had 22 bases not matched to a gene; V was cut back by 0 bases and J by 5 bases. Germline V CDR1 and CDR2: MNHEY, SVGEGT. The CDR3 length is 22 residues. CDR3 nucleotide sequence: TGTGCCAGCAGTTACTCGAAGGGGGAAACTACTAGCGGGAGGGCCGGGAGGGACGAGCAGTACTTC. This translates into CASSYSKGETTSGRAGRDEQYF.

The table lists this clonotype with many counts. The chain couples TRBV2 to TRBJ2-5, with a possible D match to TRBD1 (5 bases). The CDR3 length is 14 residues. Trimming shortened V by 3 bases and J by 0 bases, and 8 bases separated the two germline ends. The germline V gene has CDR1 SNHLY and CDR2 FYNNEI. CDR3 amino acids: CASSDDSYQETQYF. In DNA, the CDR3 is TGTGCCAGCAGTGACGACAGTTACCAAGAGACCCAGTACTTC. The full variable domain, its missing parts supplied by reference TRBV2 and TRBJ2-5, is EPEVTQTPSHQVTQMGQEVILRCVPISNHLYFYWYRQILGQKVEFLVSFYNNEISEKSEIFDDQFSVERPDGSNFTLKIRSTKLEDSAMYFCASSDDSYQETQYFGPGTRLLVL.

This clonotype was recorded at least ten times. The chain carries TRBV10-3 and TRBJ1-5; possible D gene TRBD1, 6 bases. The CDR3 contains 14 residues. Trimming shortened V by 3 bases and J by 3 bases, and 9 bases separated the two germline ends. CDR1 and CDR2 (germline): ENHRY, SYGVKD. CDR3 sequence: CAISDRGNNQPQHF. The CDR3 DNA follows: TGTGCCATCAGTGACAGGGGAAACAATCAGCCCCAGCATTTT.

This clonotype was recorded a few times. The J gene is TRBJ1-2, the V gene TRBV5-4, with TRBD1 as a possible D gene (5 bases). The V end was cut by 1 base, the J end by 0 bases, with 10 bases between. The germline CDR1 and CDR2 sequences are SGHNT and YYREEE (reference sequence). This CDR3 spans 15 amino acids. The CDR3 reads CASSLSGSPNYGYTF. DNA for the CDR3: TGTGCCAGCAGCTTGTCAGGGAGCCCTAACTATGGCTACACCTTC.

This clonotype has a count of ten or more. J is TRBJ2-1 and V is TRBV6-5, with a weak D call TRBD1 (6 bases). CDR3 length equals 16 residues. The germline gives CDR1 MNHEY, CDR2 SVGAGI. The V gene lost 4 bases and the J gene lost 3 bases, with 16 bases spanning the gap. The CDR3 DNA is TGTGCCAGCAGTTCCAAGAGGACAGTCCACTACAATGAGCAGTTCTTC. This encodes CASSSKRTVHYNEQFF.

This clonotype occurred many times. This sequence joins TRBV20-1 and TRBJ1-5; 7 bases agree with TRBD1. The CDR3 consists of 15 residues. Germline V gene sequence: CDR1 DFQATT, CDR2 SNEGSKA (reference sequence). Trimming took 5 bases from V and 7 from J; bases not matched to a gene: 14. This chain's CDR3 is CSAFHNTGEGQPQHF. Written as DNA, the CDR3 is TGCAGTGCTTTCCATAATACAGGGGAGGGACAGCCCCAGCATTTT.

The chain carries TRBV5-6 and TRBJ2-1; D not resolved. V lost 0 bases and J 7 bases, leaving 11 bases between the germline ends. CDR1 is SGHDT, CDR2 YYEEEE, per germline. The CDR3 is 14 residues long. CDR3 amino acids: CASSLVSLGNEQFF. CDR3 coding DNA: TGTGCCAGCAGCTTGGTTTCGCTGGGAAATGAGCAGTTCTTC.